Listed below are T cell receptor beta chains from one sample, sequenced in a study of T-cell memory formation after mild COVID-19. TCRdb reanalysed the 5' RACE reads using MiXCR and keeps one entry per CDR3 protein. The table records roughly 480,000 distinct CDR3 sequences, more than 20% of them present only once. Input material: PBMCs or a T cell subset sorted from them (not recorded which). These receptors all come from an adult woman who had mild COVID-19 (a few samples of this study predate the infection). Cell type and time point are not known. Both conserved end residues are part of each CDR3. Fields, in order: J gene, D gene, clone size, V gene, CDR3 DNA, CDR3 protein. The D gene is left open where the match is weak. Expanded clones get a size class; other rows say once, few or many, or leave the size out.

J: TRBJ2-1; D: TRBD2; size: few; V: TRBV15; DNA: TGTGCCACCAGCAGTAGCCGTCAAAGGGAGGGCCTGTACAATGAGCAGTTCTTC; CDR3: CATSSSRQREGLYNEQFF
J: TRBJ2-7; D: TRBD2; size: -; V: TRBV20-1; DNA: TGCAGTGCTAGAGAAACCGGGACTAGCGCTTCCCACGAGCAGTACTTC; CDR3: CSARETGTSASHEQYF
J: TRBJ2-7; D: TRBD2; size: -; V: TRBV4-3; DNA: TGCGCCAGCAGCCAAGATTGGCTAGCGGGGGACGAGCAGTACTTC; CDR3: CASSQDWLAGDEQYF
J: TRBJ1-4; D: -; size: -; V: TRBV4-2; DNA: TGTGCCAGCAGCCGGAAGGACGGGGTCGAAAAACTGTTTTTT; CDR3: CASSRKDGVEKLFF
J: TRBJ2-4; D: -; size: -; V: TRBV20-1; DNA: TGCAGTGCGCACGGAAGGGCCAAAAACATTCAGTACTTC; CDR3: CSAHGRAKNIQYF
J: TRBJ2-1; D: TRBD2; size: many; V: TRBV19; DNA: TGTGCCAGTAGTATACTAGCGGGGGGGCTTGCGTCGGGCTATGAGCAGTTCTTC; CDR3: CASSILAGGLASGYEQFF
J: TRBJ2-1; D: TRBD2; size: -; V: TRBV9; DNA: TGTGCCAGCAACCCTAGCGGAGGGGACAATGAGCAGTTCTTC; CDR3: CASNPSGGDNEQFF
J: TRBJ2-2; D: -; size: many; V: TRBV20-1; DNA: TGCAGTGCTCCATTCGGTGGGAACACCGGGGAGCTGTTTTTT; CDR3: CSAPFGGNTGELFF
J: TRBJ2-5; D: TRBD2; size: -; V: TRBV4-1; DNA: TGCGCCAGCAGCCCCCCCCTGCGGGGGGGAGAGACCCAGTACTTC; CDR3: CASSPPLRGGETQYF
J: TRBJ2-5; D: -; size: -; V: TRBV10-3; DNA: TGTGCCATCAGTGGTAGCAAAGAGACCCAGTACTTC; CDR3: CAISGSKETQYF
J: TRBJ1-4; D: -; size: few; V: TRBV6-2/TRBV6-3; DNA: TGTGCCAGCAGTCCGGACCCGATTCAAGAGGGATTTTTT; CDR3: CASSPDPIQEGFF
J: TRBJ2-7; D: -; size: few; V: TRBV29-1; DNA: TGCAGCGGCCTGACGGGACTCCTAACCTACGAGCAGTACTTC; CDR3: CSGLTGLLTYEQYF
J: TRBJ2-1; D: -; size: few; V: TRBV5-1; DNA: TGCGCCAGCAGCTTGGTACAGGCCTACAATGAGCAGTTCTTC; CDR3: CASSLVQAYNEQFF
J: TRBJ1-5; D: -; size: -; V: TRBV15; DNA: TGTGCCACCAGCAGAGACAGGGAGACTTGGGGCAATCAGCCCCAGCATTTT; CDR3: CATSRDRETWGNQPQHF
J: TRBJ2-7; D: -; size: -; V: TRBV2; DNA: TGTGCCAGCAGTGATGGGACTGTAAGCTCCTACGAGCAGTACTTC; CDR3: CASSDGTVSSYEQYF
J: TRBJ2-7; D: -; size: few; V: TRBV30; DNA: TGTGCCTGGAGTGACACTAGCGAGCAGTACTTC; CDR3: CAWSDTSEQYF
J: TRBJ2-1; D: TRBD2; size: few; V: TRBV7-3; DNA: TGTGCCAGCAGCTTATCCCCCCTAGCGGATTCTCATGAGCAGTTCTTC; CDR3: CASSLSPLADSHEQFF
J: TRBJ2-1; D: -; size: few; V: TRBV7-2; DNA: TGTGCCAGCAGCTTAGTTATCAATGAGCAGTTCTTC; CDR3: CASSLVINEQFF
J: TRBJ1-2; D: -; size: -; V: TRBV5-1; DNA: TGCGCCAGCAGCCCCCGCGAGTCGGGCTACACCTTC; CDR3: CASSPRESGYTF
J: TRBJ2-5; D: TRBD2; size: -; V: TRBV19; DNA: TGTGCCAGTCGAGCGGGAGGAGGGAAGACCCAGTACTTC; CDR3: CASRAGGGKTQYF
J: TRBJ2-1; D: -; size: -; V: TRBV5-1; DNA: TGCGCCAGCAACCAGGGACATGCGAAGCCCAGCTCCTACAATGAGCAGTTCTTC; CDR3: CASNQGHAKPSSYNEQFF
J: TRBJ1-1; D: TRBD1; size: once; V: TRBV18; DNA: TGTGCCAGCACGACGGGACAGCCGAACACTGAAGCTTTCTTT; CDR3: CASTTGQPNTEAFF
J: TRBJ2-3; D: TRBD2; size: -; V: TRBV29-1; DNA: TGCAGCGTTGTAGCGGGATGGGGGTCTAGCACAGATACGCAGTATTTT; CDR3: CSVVAGWGSSTDTQYF
J: TRBJ2-3; D: TRBD2; size: few; V: TRBV7-2; DNA: TGTGCCAGCAGCTCCCCGACTAGCGGGAATTTTCGTTACAGCACAGATACGCAGTATTTT; CDR3: CASSSPTSGNFRYSTDTQYF
J: TRBJ2-3; D: -; size: -; V: TRBV18; DNA: TGTGCCAGCTCACCGTCCGGGACACCCTTCCGAAGGGATACGCAGTATTTT; CDR3: CASSPSGTPFRRDTQYF
J: TRBJ2-7; D: TRBD2; size: -; V: TRBV12-3/TRBV12-4; DNA: TGTGCCAGCAGCACCGGGACTAGCGGGAGCTACTCCTACGAGCAGTACTTC; CDR3: CASSTGTSGSYSYEQYF
J: TRBJ2-1; D: -; size: -; V: TRBV19; DNA: TGTGCCAGTAGTATAGTAATTGGGTCAGCTCCCTACAATGAGCAGTTCTTC; CDR3: CASSIVIGSAPYNEQFF
J: TRBJ2-7; D: -; size: -; V: TRBV12-3/TRBV12-4; DNA: TGTGCCAGCAGTTTTTCTGCGACAGGACTCTACGAGCAGTACTTC; CDR3: CASSFSATGLYEQYF
J: TRBJ2-7; D: -; size: few; V: TRBV12-3/TRBV12-4; DNA: TGTGCCAGCAGTTTATCTACCGACGGGTCCTACGAGCAGTACTTC; CDR3: CASSLSTDGSYEQYF
J: TRBJ2-1; D: -; size: few; V: TRBV9; DNA: TGTGCCAGCAGCGTAGCTGAATATGAGGATGAGCAGTTCTTC; CDR3: CASSVAEYEDEQFF
J: TRBJ2-7; D: -; size: -; V: TRBV20-1; DNA: TGCAGTGCTAGATCGCTAGCTCCCTACGAGCAGTACTTC; CDR3: CSARSLAPYEQYF
J: TRBJ2-1; D: TRBD2; size: few; V: TRBV19; DNA: TGTGCCAGTAGTACGGGGGGTCCCTACAATGAGCAGTTCTTC; CDR3: CASSTGGPYNEQFF
J: TRBJ1-5; D: -; size: -; V: TRBV7-9; DNA: TGTGCCAGCAGGACAGACGGAATCAATCAGCCCCAGCATTTT; CDR3: CASRTDGINQPQHF
J: TRBJ2-7; D: -; size: few; V: TRBV12-3/TRBV12-4; DNA: TGTGCCAGCAGTTTACGACAGACCTACGAGCAGTACTTC; CDR3: CASSLRQTYEQYF
J: TRBJ1-2; D: -; size: -; V: TRBV7-2; DNA: TGTGCCAGCAGGAGAGGGGGAACAGGTCGGAATGGCTACACCTTC; CDR3: CASRRGGTGRNGYTF
J: TRBJ2-1; D: -; size: -; V: TRBV12-3/TRBV12-4; DNA: TGTGCCAGCAGTTCTACCGGGACCCACCGCAATGAGCAGTTCTTC; CDR3: CASSSTGTHRNEQFF
J: TRBJ1-2; D: -; size: -; V: TRBV7-9; DNA: TGTGCCAGCAGCTCCAACACGGGATTTCTAGGCTACACCTTC; CDR3: CASSSNTGFLGYTF
J: TRBJ2-3; D: -; size: -; V: TRBV11-2; DNA: TGTGCCAGCAGCTTAGCGGCTAGCGTCGATACGCAGTATTTT; CDR3: CASSLAASVDTQYF
J: TRBJ2-5; D: TRBD1; size: -; V: TRBV20-1; DNA: TGCAGTGCTATTCCGGGGACAGGGCTTGAGACCCAGTACTTC; CDR3: CSAIPGTGLETQYF
J: TRBJ2-1; D: -; size: -; V: TRBV29-1; DNA: TGCAGCGTTGATAGGGGGGGCAATGAGCAGTTCTTC; CDR3: CSVDRGGNEQFF
J: TRBJ1-4; D: -; size: -; V: TRBV5-1; DNA: TGCGCCAGCAGCTTGAACAGTGGCCAGAGTGAAAAACTGTTTTTT; CDR3: CASSLNSGQSEKLFF
J: TRBJ2-1; D: -; size: few; V: TRBV3-1; DNA: TGTGCCAGCAGCCAAGGGAAAGGACCCTACAATGAGCAGTTCTTC; CDR3: CASSQGKGPYNEQFF
J: TRBJ2-7; D: TRBD2; size: -; V: TRBV9; DNA: TGTGCCAGCAGCGCCGGACTAGCGGACTACGAGCAGTACTTC; CDR3: CASSAGLADYEQYF
J: TRBJ2-7; D: -; size: -; V: TRBV7-9; DNA: TGTGCCAGCAAGGAGGCGGGTGCCTACGAGCAGTACTTC; CDR3: CASKEAGAYEQYF
J: TRBJ1-5; D: -; size: few; V: TRBV7-9; DNA: TGTGCCAGCAGCTTTTCGGGGGCCGATCAGCCCCAGCATTTT; CDR3: CASSFSGADQPQHF
J: TRBJ1-1; D: -; size: few; V: TRBV12-3/TRBV12-4; DNA: TGTGCCAGCAGCACCCGGGACCGCGCAATGGGCACTGAAGCTTTCTTT; CDR3: CASSTRDRAMGTEAFF
J: TRBJ1-1; D: -; size: once; V: TRBV7-9; DNA: TGTGCCAGCAGCTTATCTCAGGCATTGAACACTGAAGCTTTCTTT; CDR3: CASSLSQALNTEAFF
J: TRBJ2-5; D: -; size: few; V: TRBV14; DNA: TGTGCCAGCAGCCAGGTGAACCAAGAGACCCAGTACTTC; CDR3: CASSQVNQETQYF
J: TRBJ2-3; D: TRBD2; size: -; V: TRBV24-1; DNA: TGTGCCACCGGGTCGGTAGCGGGGGACACAGATACGCAGTATTTT; CDR3: CATGSVAGDTDTQYF
J: TRBJ1-1; D: -; size: few; V: TRBV6-6; DNA: TGTGCCAGCAGTTACAAGCTGGTTGAAGCTTTCTTT; CDR3: CASSYKLVEAFF
J: TRBJ1-1; D: TRBD1; size: few; V: TRBV3-1; DNA: TGTGCCAGCAGCCAAGGCGACAGGGGATGGAGGGAGGCTTTCTTT; CDR3: CASSQGDRGWREAFF
J: TRBJ1-2; D: -; size: -; V: TRBV5-5; DNA: TGTGCCAGCAGCCCCCTCGGGGGCGATAGCCATTATGGCTACACCTTC; CDR3: CASSPLGGDSHYGYTF